This passage covers 27 T cell receptor beta chains from one sample sequenced in a study of blood T cell repertoires in COVID-19. Sequencing used immunoSEQ multiplex PCR; TCRdb keeps in-frame clones, though not all of them. The sample yields some 66,000 clones, roughly nine tenths seen once. The sample consisted of peripheral blood. The receptors were gathered from a human donor in a cohort sampled during active COVID-19.

The CDR3 bases are TGTGCCAGCAGCTTGACAGGGGGATCAGGAGAGACCCAGTACTTC. The encoded protein is CASSLTGGSGETQYF. The V call is TRBV6-5, the J call TRBJ2-5; 9 positions agree with TRBD1. From germline, CDR1 is MNHEY and CDR2 SVGAGI. The V and J ends lost 6 bases and 4 bases, in that order; junction bases with no gene match: 9. The CDR3 spans 15 residues.

The rearrangement links TRBV3-1 (or the pseudogene TRBV3-2) to TRBJ2-7; D not resolved. The CDR3 sequence is 11 residues long. Germline loops: CDR1 LGHDT, CDR2 YNNKEL (reference sequence). V lost 6 bases to trimming and J lost 6 bases, with 9 bases between them. The CDR3 loop is CASRGASEQYF. The DNA for the CDR3 is TGTGCCAGCAGAGGAGCGTCCGAGCAGTACTTC.

This clone was picked up one time. This chain links TRBV6-5 with TRBJ1-6; a possible D gene is TRBD1 (6 bases). The V end lost 5 bases, the J end lost 12 bases, and 14 bases lay between the germline ends. The CDR3 length is 13 residues. Germline loops: CDR1 MNHEY, CDR2 SVGAGI. The CDR3 DNA is TGTGCCAGCAGTCAGGGGATGGTGGAACCCCTCCACTTT. It yields the protein CASSQGMVEPLHF.

This chain joins TRBV29-1 and TRBJ2-5; 8 nucleotides line up with TRBD1. The CDR3 spans 16 residues. V lost 8 bases and J lost 2; bases outside the gene matches: 16. Germline assignment: CDR1 SQVTM and CDR2 ANQGSEA. DNA for the CDR3: TGCAGCACCCATCGACCAGGGGGCGCGGGTCAAGAGACCCAGTACTTC. It translates to CSTHRPGGAGQETQYF.

The CDR3 DNA reads TGTGCCAGCAGTTACGATTCAGAAGATACGCAGTATTTT. Translation: CASSYDSEDTQYF. The chain combines TRBV6-2 or TRBV6-3 with TRBJ2-3; D ambiguous. The V end was cut by 2 bases, the J end by 5 bases, with 8 bases between. The CDR3 consists of 13 residues. Germline values: CDR1 MNHEY, CDR2 SVGEGT.

This chain uses TRBV9 with TRBJ1-4; 8 bases match TRBD1. CDR3 length: 15 amino acids. The J segment lost 8 bases and the V segment lost 4 bases, leaving 10 bases of the junction unmatched. In germline, CDR1 is SGDLS, CDR2 YYNGEE. CDR3 in amino acids: CASSSTGTGSEKLFF. DNA for the CDR3: TGTGCCAGCAGCTCAACCGGGACAGGCTCGGAAAAACTGTTTTTT.

The chain employs TRBV11-1 and TRBJ2-1, with 10 positions matching TRBD2. J gave up 8 bases and V 5 bases, and 3 bases lay outside the gene matches. Germline CDR1 SGHAT, CDR2 FQDESV (reference sequence). There are 13 residues in the CDR3. This CDR3 reads CASSQGLAYEQFF. The CDR3 DNA is TGTGCCAGCAGCCAGGGACTAGCGTATGAGCAGTTCTTC.

The table lists this clone with a few counts. The chain couples TRBV7-9 to TRBJ2-1; D remains ambiguous. V gave up 2 bases and J gave up 4 bases, with 3 bases separating them. The CDR3 covers 12 residues. Germline V gene data show CDR1 as SEHNR and CDR2 as FQNEAQ (reference sequence). CDR3 sequence (DNA): TGTGCCAGCAGCTTACCATACAATGAGCAGTTCTTC. It encodes CASSLPYNEQFF. Complete variable domain (other parts from reference TRBV7-9 and TRBJ2-1): DTGVSQNPRHKITKRGQNVTFRCDPISEHNRLYWYRQTLGQGPEFLTYFQNEAQLEKSRLLSDRFSAERPKGSFSTLEIQRTEQGDSAMYLCASSLPYNEQFFGPGTRLTVL.

The chain carries TRBV1 and TRBJ2-1; the table's D call, TRBD2, has no DNA check behind it. TRBV1 is deemed a pseudogene. The CDR3 has 16 amino acids. This chain's CDR3 is CTSSQDTSGGNNEQFF. The CDR3 nucleotides are TGCACCAGCAGCCAAGACACTAGCGGGGGGAACAATGAGCAGTTCTTC.

The chain employs TRBV7-9 and TRBJ2-7, with 8 bases lining up with TRBD1. The CDR3 sequence is 15 residues long. Losses at the gene ends were 3 bases for V and 4 bases for J; bases not matched to a gene: 8. The V gene's germline CDR1 is SEHNR and CDR2 FQNEAQ (reference sequence). The CDR3 coding sequence is TGTGCCAGCAGCTTCCTTAGACAGGGGATGTACGAGCAGTACTTC. It is translated as CASSFLRQGMYEQYF. The whole variable domain, filled in from reference TRBV7-9 and TRBJ2-7, reads DTGVSQNPRHKITKRGQNVTFRCDPISEHNRLYWYRQTLGQGPEFLTYFQNEAQLEKSRLLSDRFSAERPKGSFSTLEIQRTEQGDSAMYLCASSFLRQGMYEQYFGPGTRLTVT.

V and J are TRBV7-8 and TRBJ1-1, with 8 bases aligning to TRBD1. Germline V gives CDR1 SGHVS, CDR2 FQNEAQ. The CDR3 runs 13 residues. After removal of 8 bases from V and 1 base from J, the junction contained 3 bases not matched to a gene. The CDR3 nucleotides read TGTGCCAGCGGACAGGGTCGGAACACTGAAGCTTTCTTT. Translation gives CASGQGRNTEAFF.

The chain joins TRBV19 to TRBJ1-1; no firm D call. The CDR3 spans 14 residues. V was trimmed by 2 bases and J by 1 base, leaving 8 bases between them. CDR1 and CDR2 from the germline V gene are LNHDA and SQIVND (reference sequence). The CDR3 spells CASSILQTNTEAFF. DNA for the CDR3: TGTGCCAGTAGTATACTACAGACGAACACTGAAGCTTTCTTT.

J is TRBJ1-2 and V is TRBV7-9, with TRBD1 matching over 11 bases. The CDR3 has 15 amino acids. The ends lost 5 bases at V and 4 bases at J; junction bases unmatched: 6. From germline, CDR1 is SEHNR and CDR2 FQNEAQ (reference sequence). Written as DNA, the CDR3 is TGTGCCAGCAGCCTAGGACAGGGGGCACCCTATGGCTACACCTTC. Translating gives CASSLGQGAPYGYTF.

This clone occurred a few times. V gene TRBV18 combines with J gene TRBJ2-2, with 11 bases identical to TRBD1. This CDR3 region has 13 residues. CDR1 is KGHSH, CDR2 LQKENI, per germline. Trimming at V came to 8 bases and at J to 5 bases, leaving 1 base not matched to a gene. The CDR3 is CASGQGATGELFF. CDR3 bases: TGTGCCAGCGGACAGGGGGCTACCGGGGAGCTGTTTTTT.

The chain has TRBV2 and TRBJ2-7; D call uncertain. The germline gives CDR1 SNHLY, CDR2 FYNNEI. There are 13 residues in the CDR3. V dropped 9 bases and J dropped 6 bases, with 18 bases sitting between them. The CDR3 here is CASRITDQTEQYF. The CDR3 nucleotides are TGTGCCAGTAGGATTACAGACCAAACCGAGCAGTACTTC.

This chain connects TRBV6-5 to TRBJ2-3; 9 bases line up with TRBD1. Germline V gene lookup returns CDR1 MNHEY and CDR2 SVGAGI. J was trimmed by 5 bases and V by 6 bases; bases with no gene match: 3. The CDR3 sequence is 13 residues long. In DNA, the CDR3 is TGTGCCAGCAGGAGGGACAGGGTAGATACGCAGTATTTT. It yields the protein CASRRDRVDTQYF.

The chain combines TRBV11-2 with TRBJ2-1; TRBD2 matches 10 bases. This CDR3 region has 17 residues. J was trimmed by 1 base and V by 0 bases; bases with no gene match: 3. The V gene's germline CDR1 is SGHAT and CDR2 FQNNGV. The CDR3 loop is CASSLELAGSSYNEQFF. CDR3 nucleotides: TGTGCCAGCAGCTTAGAACTAGCGGGGAGTTCCTACAATGAGCAGTTCTTC.

The chain is built from TRBV10-1 and TRBJ1-2; tentatively, D is TRBD1 (6 bases). The CDR3 is 14 residues long. Germline lookup yields CDR1 WNHNN and CDR2 SYGVQD (reference sequence). V was pared by 3 bases and J by 4 bases, with 12 bases between. The CDR3 coding sequence is TGCGCCAGCAGTGAAACAGGGCAGGTCTATGGCTACACCTTC. Translation: CASSETGQVYGYTF.

The CDR3 DNA sequence: TGCAGCGTTGAAGATCAGGACGGGATCTATGGCTACACCTTC. Its protein is CSVEDQDGIYGYTF. The chain joins TRBV29-1 to TRBJ1-2; D is uncertain. The germline V gene encodes CDR1 SQVTM and CDR2 ANQGSEA. With 0 bases removed from V and 4 bases from J, the gap between germline ends came to 12 bases. The CDR3 is 14 amino acids.

J is TRBJ2-1 and V is TRBV29-1; TRBD1 matches 8 bases. J lost 8 bases, V lost 6 bases, and 15 bases had no gene match. Germline CDR1 reads SQVTM; CDR2 reads ANQGSEA. The CDR3 sequence is 15 residues long. CDR3 sequence: CSVHPRAGGFDEQFF. Here the CDR3 DNA reads TGCAGCGTCCATCCTCGGGCAGGGGGCTTTGATGAGCAGTTCTTC.

The chain recombines TRBV11-3 with TRBJ2-7; 9 nucleotides align to TRBD2. CDR3 length equals 15 residues. Germline CDR1 reads SGHNT; CDR2 reads YENEEA. Trimming at V came to 6 bases and at J to 2 bases, leaving 8 bases not matched to a gene. The CDR3 region is CASSTGTSRTYEQYF. Written as DNA, the CDR3 is TGTGCCAGCAGTACCGGGACTAGCAGGACCTACGAGCAGTACTTC.

The V call is TRBV11-2, the J call TRBJ1-3; D not certain. CDR1 and CDR2 (germline): SGHAT, FQNNGV. Trimming shortened V by 1 base and J by 0 bases, and 16 bases separated the two germline ends. The CDR3 is 18 residues long. The CDR3 here is CASSLVLGGLSSGNTIYF. The CDR3 DNA reads as TGTGCCAGCAGCTTAGTGTTGGGAGGGCTGAGCTCTGGAAACACCATATATTTT.

The chain carries TRBV4-2 and TRBJ2-3; D possibly corresponds to TRBD2 (6 bases). The germline gives CDR1 LGHNA, CDR2 YNFKEQ. The V gene lost 2 bases and the J gene lost 6 bases, with 21 bases spanning the gap. This CDR3 contains 17 residues. CDR3 residues: CASSQSGGTPSPDTQYF. For the CDR3, the DNA is TGTGCCAGCAGCCAATCCGGCGGGACTCCTTCACCCGATACGCAGTATTTT.

The chain uses TRBV4-3 and TRBJ1-6; maybe TRBD1 (6 bases). The CDR3 has 16 amino acids. V dropped 1 base and J dropped 7 bases, with 14 bases sitting between them. The germline CDR1 and CDR2 sequences are LGHNA and YSLEER. This CDR3 reads CASSQGTGPLNSPLHF. CDR3 bases: TGCGCCAGCAGCCAAGGAACAGGGCCACTCAATTCACCCCTCCACTTT.

The chain joins TRBV5-6 to TRBJ2-3; D not resolved. Trimming took 0 bases from V and 0 from J, leaving 8 bases between them. Germline loops: CDR1 SGHDT, CDR2 YYEEEE. CDR3 size: 15 residues. CDR3 in amino acids: CASSLVGSSTDTQYF. As DNA, the CDR3 is TGTGCCAGCAGCTTGGTGGGCAGCAGCACAGATACGCAGTATTTT.

The J gene is TRBJ1-5, the V gene TRBV19; D gene uncertain. The CDR3 loop spans 15 amino acids. The ends were cut back, 3 bases at V and 0 bases at J, with 9 bases in the middle. The germline CDR1 and CDR2 sequences are LNHDA and SQIVND (reference sequence). The CDR3 bases are TGTGCCAGTAGTATCCTTCGGTATAGCAATCAGCCCCAGCATTTT. It codes for CASSILRYSNQPQHF.

The V and J genes are TRBV9 and TRBJ1-2, with D unresolved. CDR1 is SGDLS, CDR2 YYNGEE, per germline. CDR3 length equals 14 residues. Trimming removed 4 bases from V and 3 bases from J, with 13 bases in between. The CDR3 DNA reads TGTGCCAGCAGCCCTACTCCCGCGGACTATGGCTACACCTTC. Translated: CASSPTPADYGYTF.